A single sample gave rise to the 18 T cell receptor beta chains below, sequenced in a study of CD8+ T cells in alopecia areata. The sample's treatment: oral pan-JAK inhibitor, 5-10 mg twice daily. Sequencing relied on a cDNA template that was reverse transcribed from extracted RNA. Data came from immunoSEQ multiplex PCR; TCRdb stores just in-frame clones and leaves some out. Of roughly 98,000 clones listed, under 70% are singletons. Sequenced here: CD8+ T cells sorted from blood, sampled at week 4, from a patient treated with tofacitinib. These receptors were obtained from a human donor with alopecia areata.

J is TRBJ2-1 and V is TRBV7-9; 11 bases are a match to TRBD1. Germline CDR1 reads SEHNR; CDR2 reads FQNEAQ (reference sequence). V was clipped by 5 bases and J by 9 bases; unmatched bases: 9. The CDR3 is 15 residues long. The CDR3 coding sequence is TGTGCCAGCAGCCCGACGGACAGGGGGCAAGGTGAGCAGTTCTTC. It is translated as CASSPTDRGQGEQFF.

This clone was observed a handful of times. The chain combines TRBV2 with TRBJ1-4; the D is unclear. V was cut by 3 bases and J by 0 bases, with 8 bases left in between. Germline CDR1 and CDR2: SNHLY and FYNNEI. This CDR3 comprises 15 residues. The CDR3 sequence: CASSDGAATNEKLFF. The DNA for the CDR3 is TGTGCCAGCAGTGACGGAGCGGCAACTAATGAAAAACTGTTTTTT.

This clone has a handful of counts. For the CDR3, the DNA is TGTGCCAGCAGCTCCCAGACCGGGGAGCTGTTTTTT. The encoded protein is CASSSQTGELFF. The rearrangement uses TRBV7-9 and TRBJ2-2; D not resolved. The CDR3 contains 12 residues. Germline V CDR1 and CDR2: SEHNR, FQNEAQ (reference sequence). V gave up 4 bases and J gave up 5 bases, with 5 bases separating them.

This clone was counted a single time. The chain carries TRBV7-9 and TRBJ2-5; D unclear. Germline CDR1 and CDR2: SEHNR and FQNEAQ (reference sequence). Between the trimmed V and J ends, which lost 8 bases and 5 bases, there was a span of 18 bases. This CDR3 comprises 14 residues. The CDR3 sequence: CASSLIIDGETQYF. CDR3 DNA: TGTGCCAGCTCCCTCATCATTGACGGCGAGACCCAGTACTTC.

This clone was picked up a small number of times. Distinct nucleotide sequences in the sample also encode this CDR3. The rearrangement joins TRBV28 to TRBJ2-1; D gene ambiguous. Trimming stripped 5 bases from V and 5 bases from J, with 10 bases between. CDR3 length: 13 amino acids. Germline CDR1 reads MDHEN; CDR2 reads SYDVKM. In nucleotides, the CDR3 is TGTGCCAGCAGTCTCGGACGGGACAATGAGCAGTTCTTC. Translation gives CASSLGRDNEQFF. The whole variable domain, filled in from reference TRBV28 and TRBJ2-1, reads DVKVTQSSRYLVKRTGEKVFLECVQDMDHENMFWYRQDPGLGLRLIYFSYDVKMKEKGDIPEGYSVSREKKERFSLILESASTNQTSMYLCASSLGRDNEQFFGPGTRLTVL.

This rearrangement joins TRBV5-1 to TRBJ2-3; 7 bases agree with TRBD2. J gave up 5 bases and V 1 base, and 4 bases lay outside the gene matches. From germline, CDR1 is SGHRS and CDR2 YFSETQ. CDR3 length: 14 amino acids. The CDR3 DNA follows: TGCGCCAGCAGCTTGTCTTTAGCGGGAGATACGCAGTATTTT. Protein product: CASSLSLAGDTQYF.

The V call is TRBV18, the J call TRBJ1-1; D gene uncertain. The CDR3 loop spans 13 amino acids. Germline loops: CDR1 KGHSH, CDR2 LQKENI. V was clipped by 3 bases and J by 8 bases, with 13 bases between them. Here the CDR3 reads CASSPVGSPEAFF. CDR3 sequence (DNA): TGTGCCAGCTCACCGGTCGGGTCCCCCGAAGCTTTCTTT.

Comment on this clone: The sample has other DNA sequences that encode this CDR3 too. The chain's CDR3 is CASSLGNEQYF. CDR3 coding DNA: TGCGCCAGCAGCTTGGGGAACGAGCAGTACTTC. The chain links TRBV5-1 to TRBJ2-7; the D is unclear. The CDR3 is 11 amino acids. Germline V gene sequence: CDR1 SGHRS, CDR2 YFSETQ. Trimming took 0 bases from V and 5 from J, leaving 3 bases between them.

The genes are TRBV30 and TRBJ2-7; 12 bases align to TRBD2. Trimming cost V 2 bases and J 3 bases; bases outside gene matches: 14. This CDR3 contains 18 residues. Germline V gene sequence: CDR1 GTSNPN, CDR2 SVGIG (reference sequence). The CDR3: CAWSSTRGLAGRLYEQYF. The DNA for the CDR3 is TGTGCCTGGAGTTCTACCCGCGGACTAGCGGGAAGACTCTACGAGCAGTACTTC.

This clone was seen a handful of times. The CDR3 DNA follows: TGCAGCGTTGTAGCGGTTGTGGAGGGACAGGGGAACACCGGGGAGCTGTTTTTT. Translation: CSVVAVVEGQGNTGELFF. The J gene is TRBJ2-2, the V gene TRBV29-1; 9 bases map to TRBD1. There are 18 residues in the CDR3. Looked up from germline, CDR1 is SQVTM and CDR2 is ANQGSEA. The V gene end was trimmed by 4 bases and the J gene end by 1 base; junction bases not matched to a gene: 13.

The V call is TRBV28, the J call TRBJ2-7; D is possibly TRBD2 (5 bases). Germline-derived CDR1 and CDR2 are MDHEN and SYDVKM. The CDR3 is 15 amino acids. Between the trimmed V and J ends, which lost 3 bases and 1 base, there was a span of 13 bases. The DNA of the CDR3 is TGTGCCAGCAGTTTTCGCGGGTATAAGTCCTACGAGCAGTACTTC. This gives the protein CASSFRGYKSYEQYF.

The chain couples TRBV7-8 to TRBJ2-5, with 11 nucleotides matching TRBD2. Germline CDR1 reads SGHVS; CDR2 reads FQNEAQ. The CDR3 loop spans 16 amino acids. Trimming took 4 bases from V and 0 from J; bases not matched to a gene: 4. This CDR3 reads CASSSRGLADQETQYF. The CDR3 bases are TGTGCCAGCAGCTCCCGGGGACTAGCGGACCAAGAGACCCAGTACTTC.

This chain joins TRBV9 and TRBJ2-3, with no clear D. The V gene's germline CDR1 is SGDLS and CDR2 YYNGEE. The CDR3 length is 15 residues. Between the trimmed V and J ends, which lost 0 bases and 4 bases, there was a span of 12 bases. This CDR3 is CASSVERVSPDTQYF. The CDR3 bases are TGTGCCAGCAGCGTAGAGCGAGTGAGCCCAGATACGCAGTATTTT.

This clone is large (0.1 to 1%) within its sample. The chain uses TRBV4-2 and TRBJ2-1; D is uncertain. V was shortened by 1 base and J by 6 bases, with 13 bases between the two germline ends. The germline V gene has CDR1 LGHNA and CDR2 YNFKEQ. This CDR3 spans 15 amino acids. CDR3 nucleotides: TGTGCCAGCAGCCAAGTGAGAGTAGAGCCCAATGAGCAGTTCTTC. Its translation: CASSQVRVEPNEQFF.

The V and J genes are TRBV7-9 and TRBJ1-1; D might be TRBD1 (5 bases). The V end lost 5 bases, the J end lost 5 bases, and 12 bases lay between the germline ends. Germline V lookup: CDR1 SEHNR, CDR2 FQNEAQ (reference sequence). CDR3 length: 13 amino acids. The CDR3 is CASSAPWGTEAFF. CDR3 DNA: TGTGCCAGCAGCGCCCCTTGGGGGACTGAAGCTTTCTTT.

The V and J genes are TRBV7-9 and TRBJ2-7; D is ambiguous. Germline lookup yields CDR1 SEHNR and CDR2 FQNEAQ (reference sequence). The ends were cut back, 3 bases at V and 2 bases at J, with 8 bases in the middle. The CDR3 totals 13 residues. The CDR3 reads CASSLSGTYEQYF. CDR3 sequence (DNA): TGTGCCAGCAGCTTGAGTGGGACCTACGAGCAGTACTTC.

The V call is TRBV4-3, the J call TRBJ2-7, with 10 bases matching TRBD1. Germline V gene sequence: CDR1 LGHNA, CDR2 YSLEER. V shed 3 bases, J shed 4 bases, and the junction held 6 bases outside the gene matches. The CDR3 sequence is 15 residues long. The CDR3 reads CASSHAGTGAYEQYF. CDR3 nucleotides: TGCGCCAGCAGCCATGCCGGGACAGGGGCGTACGAGCAGTACTTC.

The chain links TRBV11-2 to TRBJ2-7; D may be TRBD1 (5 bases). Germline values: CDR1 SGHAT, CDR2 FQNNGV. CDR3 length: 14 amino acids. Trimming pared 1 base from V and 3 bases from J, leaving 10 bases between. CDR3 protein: CASSLGSGRYEQYF. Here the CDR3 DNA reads TGTGCCAGCAGCTTAGGTTCAGGGCGCTACGAGCAGTACTTC. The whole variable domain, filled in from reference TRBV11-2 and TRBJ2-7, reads EAGVAQSPRYKIIEKRQSVAFWCNPISGHATLYWYQQILGQGPKLLIQFQNNGVVDDSQLPKDRFSAERLKGVDSTLKIQPAKLEDSAVYLCASSLGSGRYEQYFGPGTRLTVT.